This passage covers 20 T cell receptor beta chains from one sample sequenced in a study of CD8 T cells in ankylosing spondylitis. TCRdb fed the 5' RACE reads into MiXCR, producing one record per CDR3 protein. The sample has 100,000 or so distinct CDR3 sequences, 20% to 30% seen once. Sequenced input: synovial fluid, either unsorted or a sorted T cell fraction (not recorded which). The source of these receptors is a male donor with ankylosing spondylitis.

This rearrangement joins TRBV27 to TRBJ2-7; 11 positions match TRBD2. CDR3 length: 15 residues. Germline V gene lookup returns CDR1 MNHEY and CDR2 SMNVEV (reference sequence). The V and J ends lost 1 base and 3 bases, in that order; junction bases with no gene match: 2. CDR3 DNA: TGTGCCAGCAGTTTATATCTAGCGGGAGGCTACGAGCAGTACTTC. This translates into CASSLYLAGGYEQYF.

This clonotype has a handful of counts. The rearrangement joins TRBV7-8 to TRBJ1-1, with D perhaps matching TRBD1 (5 bases). V was pared by 1 base and J by 4 bases, with 13 bases between. Germline CDR1 is SGHVS and CDR2 is FQNEAQ. The CDR3 is 15 residues long. CDR3 nucleotides: TGTGCCAGCAGCTTAGGGGGGGGGTTGAGCACTGAAGCTTTCTTT. Protein sequence: CASSLGGGLSTEAFF.

The chain recombines TRBV11-2 with TRBJ1-6; no clear D. Germline V gene data show CDR1 as SGHAT and CDR2 as FQNNGV. The CDR3 runs to 14 residues. V gave up 7 bases and J gave up 6 bases, with 13 bases separating them. CDR3 nucleotide sequence: TGTGCCAGCACCAGTGGAGGGTCTAATTCACCCCTCCACTTT. Residues: CASTSGGSNSPLHF.

The chain joins TRBV20-1 to TRBJ2-3; TRBD1 matches 7 bases. V lost 5 bases to trimming and J lost 4 bases; unmatched junction nucleotides: 9. CDR3 length: 14 residues. Germline CDR1 and CDR2: DFQATT and SNEGSKA (reference sequence). CDR3 sequence: CSAFDRAGADTQYF. In DNA, the CDR3 is TGCAGTGCTTTCGACAGGGCTGGAGCAGATACGCAGTATTTT.

Ten or more counts support this clonotype. The chain combines TRBV3-1 with TRBJ2-2; TRBD1 matches 9 bases. The germline V gene encodes CDR1 LGHDT and CDR2 YNNKEL (reference sequence). V lost 5 bases, J lost 5 bases, and 3 bases stayed unmatched. The CDR3 runs 14 residues. The CDR3 spells CASSTGQGTGELFF. DNA for the CDR3: TGTGCCAGCAGCACAGGACAGGGGACCGGGGAGCTGTTTTTT.

The rearrangement joins TRBV29-1 to TRBJ1-1; 8 nucleotides line up with TRBD1. CDR3 size: 12 residues. The V gene's germline CDR1 is SQVTM and CDR2 ANQGSEA. V gave up 5 bases and J gave up 1 base; unmatched junction bases: 0. For the CDR3, the DNA is TGCAGCGTTACAGGGGGGAACACTGAAGCTTTCTTT. It is translated as CSVTGGNTEAFF.

The sample holds a few counts of this clonotype. The chain uses TRBV2 and TRBJ2-7, with a possible D match to TRBD2 (6 bases). This CDR3 has 14 amino acids. CDR1 and CDR2 from the germline V gene are SNHLY and FYNNEI. Trimming removed 0 bases from V and 6 bases from J, with 12 bases in between. CDR3 amino acids: CASSEATSSGEQYV. CDR3 bases: TGTGCCAGCAGTGAAGCCACTAGCTCGGGCGAGCAGTACGTC.

V is TRBV6-2 or TRBV6-3 and J is TRBJ2-7, with 14 bases lining up with TRBD2. V dropped 8 bases and J dropped 6; count of bases not matched to a gene: 3. The CDR3 covers 13 residues. Germline CDR1 and CDR2: MNHEY and SVGEGT. The CDR3 nucleotides are TGTGCCAGCTCCGGGACTAGCGGGAGCGAGCAGTACTTC. Amino acid sequence: CASSGTSGSEQYF.

This rearrangement joins TRBV10-2 to TRBJ1-1; D gene unclear. Germline V gene data show CDR1 as WSHSY and CDR2 as SAAADI. Between the trimmed V and J ends, which lost 5 bases and 3 bases, there was a span of 13 bases. The CDR3 runs to 14 residues. This CDR3 reads CASSLRPSDTEAFF. DNA for the CDR3: TGCGCCAGCAGTCTTCGACCGTCGGACACTGAAGCTTTCTTT.

This clonotype was seen more than once but under ten times. The chain carries TRBV18 and TRBJ2-2, with D maybe TRBD2 (5 bases). There are 15 residues in the CDR3. V was shortened by 3 bases and J by 2 bases, with 10 bases between the two germline ends. The V gene's germline CDR1 is KGHSH and CDR2 LQKENI. This chain's CDR3 is CASSPRTANTGELFF. The CDR3 DNA reads TGTGCCAGCTCACCGAGGACTGCAAACACCGGGGAGCTGTTTTTT.

This clonotype turned up a few times. The chain links TRBV2 to TRBJ1-1; 7 nucleotides line up with TRBD1. From germline, CDR1 is SNHLY and CDR2 FYNNEI. The CDR3 runs to 14 residues. J was trimmed by 1 base and V by 4 bases; bases with no gene match: 3. In DNA form, the CDR3 reads TGTGCCAGCAGTGGAGGACAGGCGAACACTGAAGCTTTCTTT. Its protein is CASSGGQANTEAFF.

The gene calls are TRBV20-1 and TRBJ2-1; 11 bases fit TRBD2. This CDR3 has 14 amino acids. CDR1 is DFQATT, CDR2 SNEGSKA, per germline (reference sequence). V was clipped by 5 bases and J by 7 bases; unmatched bases: 7. CDR3 sequence: CSAPGTSGGNEQFF. The CDR3 DNA reads as TGCAGTGCTCCCGGGACTAGCGGAGGGAATGAGCAGTTCTTC.

This chain connects TRBV15 to TRBJ2-3; the D is unclear. This CDR3 contains 15 residues. Between the trimmed V and J ends, which lost 0 bases and 3 bases, there was a span of 10 bases. The germline CDR1 and CDR2 sequences are LNHNV and YYDKDF (reference sequence). Here the CDR3 reads CATSRDRFLTDTQYF. CDR3 sequence (DNA): TGTGCCACCAGCAGAGATCGGTTTCTGACAGATACGCAGTATTTT.

The chain links TRBV20-1 to TRBJ2-5; no definite D call. The ends were cut back, 0 bases at V and 1 base at J, with 12 bases in the middle. The CDR3 covers 15 residues. CDR1 DFQATT and CDR2 SNEGSKA come from the germline V gene (reference sequence). The CDR3 is CSARDITLVQETQYF. CDR3 sequence (DNA): TGCAGTGCTAGAGATATAACCCTAGTCCAAGAGACCCAGTACTTC.

V is TRBV29-1 and J is TRBJ2-2; D is perhaps TRBD1 (7 bases). Germline V gene lookup returns CDR1 SQVTM and CDR2 ANQGSEA. V lost 7 bases and J lost 1, with 13 bases in between. The CDR3 sequence is 14 residues long. The CDR3 sequence is CSAHQGGNTGELFF. Written as DNA, the CDR3 is TGCAGCGCACACCAGGGGGGGAACACCGGGGAGCTGTTTTTT.

The chain has TRBV7-9 and TRBJ2-5, with D unresolved. The germline V gene encodes CDR1 SEHNR and CDR2 FQNEAQ (reference sequence). The germline V and J ends were trimmed by 1 base and 1 base, with 16 bases remaining between them. CDR3 size: 17 residues. The DNA for the CDR3 is TGTGCCAGCAGCTTAGGGGTTAGGTGGAACGGCCAAGAGACCCAGTACTTC. Its translation: CASSLGVRWNGQETQYF.

V gene TRBV7-7 combines with J gene TRBJ1-1, with D perhaps TRBD1 (6 bases). Germline V gene lookup returns CDR1 SSHAT and CDR2 FNYEAQ (reference sequence). The CDR3 length is 18 residues. V lost 2 bases, J lost 2 bases, and 21 bases lay in between. The CDR3 here is CASSLSAGQVLFNTEAFF. Written as DNA, the CDR3 is TGTGCCAGCAGCTTATCGGCGGGACAAGTACTTTTTAACACTGAAGCTTTCTTT.

This sequence joins TRBV20-1 and TRBJ1-2, with a weak D call TRBD1 (6 bases). In germline, CDR1 is DFQATT, CDR2 SNEGSKA (reference sequence). Trimming took 5 bases from V and 2 from J, leaving 12 bases between them. This CDR3 comprises 13 residues. CDR3 protein: CSAPRGVNYGYTF. In DNA, the CDR3 is TGCAGTGCTCCTAGGGGGGTGAACTATGGCTACACCTTC.

The chain has TRBV7-9 and TRBJ1-5; no clear D. The germline V and J ends were trimmed by 3 bases and 9 bases, with 9 bases remaining between them. The CDR3 is 12 amino acids. CDR1 is SEHNR and CDR2 is FQNEAQ in the germline V gene (reference sequence). Here the CDR3 DNA reads TGTGCCAGCAGCTTGGTGGTTGGGCCCCAGCATTTT. This sequence encodes CASSLVVGPQHF.

This chain links TRBV12-3 or TRBV12-4 with TRBJ2-1; 7 bases are shared with TRBD2. The CDR3 totals 16 residues. The junction had 5 bases not matched to a gene; V was cut back by 3 bases and J by 0 bases. Here the CDR3 reads CASSFPGGISYNEQFF. In DNA, the CDR3 is TGTGCCAGCAGTTTTCCCGGGGGGATCTCCTACAATGAGCAGTTCTTC.